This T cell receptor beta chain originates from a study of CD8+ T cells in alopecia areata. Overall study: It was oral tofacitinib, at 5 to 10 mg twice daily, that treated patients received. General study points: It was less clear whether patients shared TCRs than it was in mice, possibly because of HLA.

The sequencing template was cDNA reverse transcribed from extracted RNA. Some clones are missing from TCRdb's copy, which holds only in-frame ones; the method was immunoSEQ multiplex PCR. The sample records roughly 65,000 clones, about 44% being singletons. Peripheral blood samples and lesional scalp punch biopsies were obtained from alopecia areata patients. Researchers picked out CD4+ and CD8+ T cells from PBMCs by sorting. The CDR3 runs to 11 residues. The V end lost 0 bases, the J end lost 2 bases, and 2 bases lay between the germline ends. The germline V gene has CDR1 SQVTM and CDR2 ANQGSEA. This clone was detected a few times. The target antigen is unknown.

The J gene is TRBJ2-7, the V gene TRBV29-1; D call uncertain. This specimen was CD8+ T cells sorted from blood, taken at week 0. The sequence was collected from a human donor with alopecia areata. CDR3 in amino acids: CSVEDAYEQYF. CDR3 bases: TGCAGCGTTGAAGATGCCTACGAGCAGTACTTC.